The next 21 T cell receptor beta chains were all read from a single sample in a study of T cells in Graves' hyperthyroidism and ophthalmopathy (dated by TCRdb to between 2019 and 2020). The library was produced with multiplex PCR. Data came from an Illumina HiSeq 2000. The TCR beta CDR3 regions were amplified from RNA transcripts. The TCR CDR3 was subjected to a first round of RT-PCR using the HTBI primer set and the Qiagen OneStep RT-PCR kit. TCRdb handled the public reads itself, with Q25 trimming in fastp and clone calling in MiXCR, and kept productive beta chains. Entries are consolidated by CDR3 protein sequence, retaining the most common genes and DNA. In all, the sample holds around 340,000 distinct CDR3 sequences, and about a sixth of those were seen once. In total, the top ten clones hold around a third of the sample. What was sequenced was blood. All receptors come from a woman aged 25 to 39 with Graves' hyperthyroidism that later progressed to Graves' ophthalmopathy.

This clonotype came up a few times. CDR3 bases: TGTGCCACCAGCAGTTCGGCAGACAGTTATAGCAATCAGCCCCAGCATTTT. Its translation: CATSSSADSYSNQPQHF. The gene calls are TRBV15 and TRBJ1-5, with D possibly TRBD1 on 5 matching bases. There are 17 residues in the CDR3. V was shortened by 3 bases and J by 0 bases, with 15 bases between the two germline ends. Germline lookup yields CDR1 LNHNV and CDR2 YYDKDF (reference sequence).

This clonotype was counted only a few times. The chain has TRBV6-6 and TRBJ1-5, with unresolved D. The V and J ends lost 0 bases and 2 bases respectively, with 11 bases between them. The CDR3 is made up of 16 amino acids. Germline values: CDR1 MNHNY, CDR2 SVGAGI (reference sequence). The CDR3 protein is CASSYSTWGGNQPQHF. As DNA, the CDR3 is TGTGCCAGCAGTTACTCGACATGGGGAGGCAATCAGCCCCAGCATTTT.

This clonotype was seen ten or more times. The rearrangement uses TRBV28 and TRBJ2-5; 7 positions agree with TRBD2. Germline trimming cut 6 bases from V and 4 bases from J; bases unmatched to any gene: 8. The germline CDR1 and CDR2 sequences are MDHEN and SYDVKM. The CDR3 is made up of 14 amino acids. The CDR3 protein is CASRVPGRPETQYF. Here the CDR3 DNA reads TGTGCCAGCAGGGTCCCCGGGAGGCCAGAGACCCAGTACTTC.

This clonotype has a handful of counts. The chain links TRBV19 to TRBJ1-1; D is possibly TRBD1 (5 bases). The CDR3 is 14 residues long. Germline V gives CDR1 LNHDA, CDR2 SQIVND (reference sequence). V lost 7 bases and J lost 4, with 16 bases in between. The CDR3 DNA is TGTGCCAGTAACCTAGGCAGGGTGTCCACTGAAGCTTTCTTT. Encoded protein: CASNLGRVSTEAFF.

The sample holds a few counts of this clonotype. The chain employs TRBV24-1 and TRBJ2-7; TRBD2 aligns across 8 bases. Germline V gene data show CDR1 as KGHDR and CDR2 as SFDVKD. This CDR3 spans 16 amino acids. Losses at the gene ends were 6 bases for V and 5 bases for J; bases not matched to a gene: 14. The CDR3 coding sequence is TGTGCCACCAGTTCCGGGGGGGGGGGACCGCCCAACGAGCAGTACTTC. Amino acid sequence: CATSSGGGGPPNEQYF.

This clonotype came up many times. The J gene is TRBJ1-1, the V gene TRBV2; TRBD1 is a possible D gene (6 bases). V was clipped by 6 bases and J by 1 base, with 12 bases between them. This CDR3 contains 14 residues. Germline CDR1 SNHLY, CDR2 FYNNEI. The CDR3 protein is CASREGHKNTEAFF. CDR3 nucleotides: TGTGCCAGCAGGGAGGGACACAAGAACACTGAAGCTTTCTTT.

The sample holds a few counts of this clonotype. This chain joins TRBV6-5 and TRBJ1-1; D perhaps matches TRBD1 (5 bases). V dropped 2 bases and J dropped 5 bases, with 12 bases sitting between them. CDR1 and CDR2 from the germline V gene are MNHEY and SVGAGI. The CDR3 consists of 14 residues. The CDR3 reads CASSYLMTATEAFF. CDR3 bases: TGTGCCAGCAGTTACCTAATGACAGCGACTGAAGCTTTCTTT.

This clonotype has ten or more counts. The chain uses TRBV9 and TRBJ2-5; either TRBD1 or TRBD2 may supply D (5 bases each). Deletions cut 2 bases from V and 5 bases from J, with 13 bases between. This CDR3 has 14 residues. Germline V lookup: CDR1 SGDLS, CDR2 YYNGEE. This CDR3 reads CASSVSTGGETQYF. The CDR3 DNA sequence: TGTGCCAGCAGCGTTTCTACAGGCGGGGAGACCCAGTACTTC.

This clonotype was seen at least ten times. The chain has TRBV10-3 and TRBJ2-1; no clear D gene. The CDR3 has 14 amino acids. V dropped 2 bases and J dropped 7 bases, with 12 bases sitting between them. Germline V gene lookup returns CDR1 ENHRY and CDR2 SYGVKD. The CDR3 bases are TGTGCCATCAGTGAGCTTGTTTCTGGAAATGAGCAGTTCTTC. Translating it yields CAISELVSGNEQFF.

There are many counts of this clonotype. The V gene is TRBV5-1, the J gene TRBJ1-1; D uncertain. CDR3 length: 14 residues. The V gene's germline CDR1 is SGHRS and CDR2 YFSETQ. V gave up 2 bases and J gave up 1 base, with 9 bases separating them. This CDR3 reads CASSFSPTNTEAFF. DNA of the CDR3: TGCGCCAGCAGCTTTTCACCTACGAACACTGAAGCTTTCTTT.

Ten or more counts support this clonotype. The rearrangement links TRBV6-2 or TRBV6-3 to TRBJ1-5; 11 nucleotides match TRBD1. The CDR3 loop spans 16 amino acids. Germline CDR1 is MNHEY and CDR2 is SVGEGT. V lost 6 bases, J lost 8 bases, and 12 bases stayed unmatched. Here the CDR3 reads CASRSPGTGGWEPQHF. DNA of the CDR3: TGTGCCAGCAGGTCCCCCGGGACAGGGGGATGGGAGCCCCAGCATTTT.

This clonotype has a count of ten or more. The rearrangement uses TRBV6-1 and TRBJ2-1, with 8 bases fitting TRBD1. V lost 5 bases, J lost 2 bases, and 5 bases stayed unmatched. The germline gives CDR1 MNHNS, CDR2 SASEGT. The CDR3 consists of 15 residues. The CDR3 region has the DNA TGTGCCAGCAGTTACAGGACAGGGACCTACAATGAGCAGTTCTTC. It specifies CASSYRTGTYNEQFF.

The rearrangement joins TRBV2 to TRBJ2-7; 10 nucleotides agree with TRBD2. Germline loops: CDR1 SNHLY, CDR2 FYNNEI. The CDR3 runs 15 residues. V lost 6 bases and J lost 7; bases outside the gene matches: 12. DNA of the CDR3: TGTGCCAGCAGCCAGACTAGCGGGCCGCCTCGGGAGCAGTACTTC. It yields the protein CASSQTSGPPREQYF.

This chain connects TRBV6-1 to TRBJ1-1; a possible D gene is TRBD1 (5 bases). Germline CDR1 is MNHNS and CDR2 is SASEGT. This CDR3 has 15 amino acids. Trimming left V 0 bases short and J 4 bases short, with 12 bases between. This chain's CDR3 is CASSEALRGFTEAFF. CDR3 sequence (DNA): TGTGCCAGCAGTGAAGCGCTTAGGGGATTCACTGAAGCTTTCTTT.

Ten or more counts support this clonotype. The V call is TRBV28, the J call TRBJ2-4, with D possibly being TRBD1 (9 bases). Trimming took off 5 bases at V and 0 bases at J, with 32 bases between the two ends. This CDR3 contains 22 residues. Germline V gene lookup returns CDR1 MDHEN and CDR2 SYDVKM. In DNA, the CDR3 is TGTGCCAGCAGTCTGGGGACAGGGTATTTTGGGAGCGGGGGACTAGCCAAAAACATTCAGTACTTC. Its translation is CASSLGTGYFGSGGLAKNIQYF.

This clonotype was observed a few times. This chain joins TRBV19 and TRBJ1-1; tentative D call: TRBD1 (6 bases). The CDR3 consists of 19 residues. V shed 9 bases and J shed 6 bases, with 35 bases lying between them. Germline V CDR1 and CDR2: LNHDA, SQIVND (reference sequence). This CDR3 is CASAELGGGASVFGPEAFF. DNA of the CDR3: TGTGCCAGCGCCGAGCTCGGGGGGGGCGCAAGTGTCTTTGGCCCTGAAGCTTTCTTT.

This clonotype was found a few times. CDR3 coding DNA: TGTGCCACCAGCAGAGATTTCACAGGGGTTAACAATGAGCAGTTCTTC. This sequence encodes CATSRDFTGVNNEQFF. The chain recombines TRBV15 with TRBJ2-1; the match to TRBD1 covers 7 bases. V dropped 0 bases and J dropped 5; count of bases not matched to a gene: 7. CDR3 size: 16 residues. The germline CDR1 and CDR2 sequences are LNHNV and YYDKDF (reference sequence).

This clonotype was detected many times. The chain's CDR3 is CASSGTGGSYNEQFF. DNA of the CDR3: TGTGCCAGCAGCGGGACAGGTGGCTCCTACAATGAGCAGTTCTTC. This sequence joins TRBV2 and TRBJ2-1; 8 positions agree with TRBD1. Germline trimming cut 6 bases from V and 0 bases from J; bases unmatched to any gene: 4. Germline CDR1 SNHLY, CDR2 FYNNEI. The CDR3 length is 15 residues.

The V call is TRBV5-5, the J call TRBJ2-3; TRBD2 is a possible D gene (6 bases). The V gene's germline CDR1 is SGHKS and CDR2 YYEKEE (reference sequence). There are 15 residues in the CDR3. V lost 0 bases, J lost 3 bases, and 11 bases lay in between. The CDR3 DNA follows: TGTGCCAGCAGCTTGGTTGTAGCGGTAACAGATACGCAGTATTTT. Amino acids: CASSLVVAVTDTQYF.

This clonotype appeared a few times. V usage is TRBV7-8 and J usage is TRBJ2-3; no clear D. CDR3 length: 12 residues. The V gene's germline CDR1 is SGHVS and CDR2 FQNEAQ. V was trimmed by 2 bases and J by 5 bases, leaving 5 bases between them. The CDR3 loop reads CASSLSIDTQYF. Written as DNA, the CDR3 is TGTGCCAGCAGCTTAAGTATAGATACGCAGTATTTT.

In its sample, this clonotype was seen a few times. The chain carries TRBV4-1 and TRBJ2-1; 8 bases map to TRBD2. Germline-derived CDR1 and CDR2 are MGHRA and YSYEKL. The CDR3 length is 17 residues. The V gene end was trimmed by 1 base and the J gene end by 7 bases; junction bases not matched to a gene: 12. The CDR3 reads CASSQVPGGRYGNEQFF. Here the CDR3 DNA reads TGCGCCAGCAGCCAAGTCCCCGGCGGGAGGTATGGTAATGAGCAGTTCTTC.